Given below is one T cell receptor (beta chain) in context. Participants were aged 18 to 89 years from 20 to 30 US areas. Categorization into cohorts depended on clinical history that participants reported. Before being deemed recovered, Cohort 3 donors had two negative PCRs, clearance, or symptom resolution. The entry originates in a study of blood T cell repertoires in COVID-19. V dropped 7 bases and J dropped 0 bases, with 12 bases sitting between them. The V gene's germline CDR1 is LNHDA and CDR2 SQIVND (reference sequence). This CDR3 has 15 amino acids. Authors' methods: The assay estimated nucleated cells by amplifying reference gene primers. Profiled with immunoSEQ multiplex PCR; TCRdb holds only in-frame clones, not every one. From that table come the V and J calls and clone size; the DNA was used to work out D and trimming. The top ten clones hold approximately 1.8% of a sample with 250,000 to 300,000 clones, about 90% of them seen once.

The V gene is TRBV19, the J gene TRBJ1-4; the D is unclear. The source material was PBMCs or T cells enriched from blood (not recorded which). The TCR was taken from a woman aged 55-69 years who had recovered from COVID-19. Here the CDR3 reads CASTPWLATNEKLFF. Written as DNA, the CDR3 is TGTGCCAGTACCCCTTGGCTTGCAACTAATGAAAAACTGTTTTTT.